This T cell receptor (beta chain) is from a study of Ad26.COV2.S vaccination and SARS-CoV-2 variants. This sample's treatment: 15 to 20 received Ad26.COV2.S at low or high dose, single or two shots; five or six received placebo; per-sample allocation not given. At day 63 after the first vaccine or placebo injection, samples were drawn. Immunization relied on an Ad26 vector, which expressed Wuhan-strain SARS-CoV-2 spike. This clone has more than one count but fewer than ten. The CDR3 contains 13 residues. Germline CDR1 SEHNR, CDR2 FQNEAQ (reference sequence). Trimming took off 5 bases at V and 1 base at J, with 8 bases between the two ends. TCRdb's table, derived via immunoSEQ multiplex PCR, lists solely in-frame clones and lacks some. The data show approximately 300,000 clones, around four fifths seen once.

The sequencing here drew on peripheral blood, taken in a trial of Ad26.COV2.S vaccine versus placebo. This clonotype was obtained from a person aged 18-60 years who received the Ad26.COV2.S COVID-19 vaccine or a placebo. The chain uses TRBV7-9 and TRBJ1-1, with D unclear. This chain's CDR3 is CASSHQENTEAFF. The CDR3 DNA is TGTGCCAGCAGCCACCAGGAGAACACTGAAGCTTTCTTT.